These 19 T cell receptor beta chains were sequenced from one sample in a study of blood T cell repertoires in COVID-19. Sequencing was performed with immunoSEQ multiplex PCR; in TCRdb, only in-frame clones are kept and a portion is missing. The repertoire has 200,000 to 250,000 clones, around three quarters of them found once; the top ten carry less than 6%. The sample comprised peripheral blood. These receptor sequences come from a woman between 65 and 79 years old with acute or convalescent COVID-19.

This chain links TRBV18 with TRBJ2-7; D is perhaps TRBD1 (6 bases). Germline V CDR1 and CDR2: KGHSH, LQKENI. The CDR3 runs to 15 residues. V was clipped by 3 bases and J by 3 bases, with 15 bases between them. The CDR3 region has the DNA TGTGCCAGCTCACCTGGGACAACGGCGGGCTACGAGCAGTACTTC. Translating it yields CASSPGTTAGYEQYF.

The CDR3, as DNA: TGTGCCAGCAGCGAGGGCCCGGCGGGGGACGGCACAGATACGCAGTATTTT. Translating gives CASSEGPAGDGTDTQYF. V is TRBV5-4 and J is TRBJ2-3; TRBD2 matches 7 bases. The junction had 12 bases not matched to a gene; V was cut back by 4 bases and J by 1 base. The CDR3 loop spans 17 amino acids. In germline, CDR1 is SGHNT, CDR2 YYREEE (reference sequence).

The chain combines TRBV19 with TRBJ2-6; no clear D gene. The CDR3 covers 13 residues. V shed 5 bases and J shed 2 bases, with 4 bases lying between them. CDR1 LNHDA and CDR2 SQIVND come from the germline V gene (reference sequence). As DNA, the CDR3 is TGTGCCAGTAGTTTCGCTGGGGCCAACGTCCTGACTTTC. It codes for CASSFAGANVLTF.

The chain carries TRBV28 and TRBJ1-2, with a weak D call TRBD1 (5 bases). This CDR3 region has 14 residues. Germline V gives CDR1 MDHEN, CDR2 SYDVKM. V was pared by 4 bases and J by 7 bases, with 16 bases between. The CDR3 reads CASSYGGNRLGYTF. The DNA of the CDR3 is TGTGCCAGCAGTTATGGGGGGAATCGGCTTGGCTACACCTTC.

The V call is TRBV28, the J call TRBJ2-7, with 8 bases that match TRBD1. The CDR3 extends over 15 amino acids. CDR1 is MDHEN, CDR2 SYDVKM, per germline. V lost 5 bases and J lost 1; bases outside the gene matches: 7. For the CDR3, the DNA is TGTGCCAGCAGTCCCCAGGGGGCAGCATCCTACGAGCAGTACTTC. Its translation: CASSPQGAASYEQYF.

The chain employs TRBV12-3 or TRBV12-4 and TRBJ1-6; 8 positions agree with TRBD1. The CDR3 covers 13 residues. Unmatched junction bases numbered 4, after V lost 9 bases and J lost 6 bases. CDR3: CASSGQANSPLHF. CDR3 nucleotide sequence: TGTGCCAGTTCGGGACAGGCTAATTCACCCCTCCACTTT.

The rearrangement uses TRBV11-2 and TRBJ1-1; 8 bases fit TRBD1. The V gene end was trimmed by 4 bases and the J gene end by 5 bases; junction bases not matched to a gene: 6. CDR3 length equals 14 residues. Germline V gene sequence: CDR1 SGHAT, CDR2 FQNNGV. The CDR3 region is CASSSRGQGTEAFF. The CDR3 DNA reads TGTGCCAGCAGCTCCAGGGGGCAGGGTACTGAAGCTTTCTTT.

The rearrangement uses TRBV5-1 and TRBJ2-1; a possible D gene is TRBD2 (6 bases). Deletions cut 4 bases from V and 9 bases from J, with 17 bases between. This CDR3 has 14 residues. Germline CDR1 is SGHRS and CDR2 is YFSETQ. The CDR3 DNA reads TGCGCCAGCAGCCGGGACCATGACGGGGGTGAGCAGTTCTTC. As protein: CASSRDHDGGEQFF.

The chain recombines TRBV5-5 with TRBJ1-5, with D maybe TRBD1 (6 bases). Germline CDR1 is SGHKS and CDR2 is YYEKEE (reference sequence). Trimming pared 0 bases from V and 1 base from J, leaving 11 bases between. CDR3 length equals 16 residues. The CDR3 loop is CASSLEGGQSNQPQHF. The CDR3 DNA reads TGTGCCAGCAGCTTGGAGGGGGGGCAAAGCAATCAGCCCCAGCATTTT. The full variable domain, rest sourced from reference TRBV5-5 and TRBJ1-5, is DAGVTQSPTHLIKTRGQQVTLRCSPISGHKSVSWYQQVLGQGPQFIFQYYEKEERGRGNFPDRFSARQFPNYSSELNVNALLLGDSALYLCASSLEGGQSNQPQHFGDGTRLSIL.

This chain connects TRBV7-2 to TRBJ2-7, with D possibly matching TRBD2 (5 bases). This CDR3 spans 13 amino acids. Germline CDR1 and CDR2: SGHTA and FQGNSA. Trimming pared 1 base from V and 4 bases from J, leaving 8 bases between. The CDR3 DNA reads as TGTGCCAGCAGCTTAGTTCGGGGATACGAGCAGTACTTC. Translation: CASSLVRGYEQYF.

This chain links TRBV30 with TRBJ1-1; D gene uncertain. Germline loops: CDR1 GTSNPN, CDR2 SVGIG (reference sequence). Trimming pared 0 bases from V and 0 bases from J, leaving 5 bases between. This CDR3 is 13 amino acids long. CDR3 amino acids: CAWSVLVNTEAFF. CDR3 nucleotides: TGTGCCTGGAGTGTTCTCGTGAACACTGAAGCTTTCTTT. The full variable domain, with the rest looked up from reference TRBV30 and TRBJ1-1, is SQTIHQWPATLVQPVGSPLSLECTVEGTSNPNLYWYRQAAGRGLQLLFYSVGIGQISSEVPQNLSASRPQDRQFILSSKKLLLSDSGFYLCAWSVLVNTEAFFGQGTRLTVV.

J is TRBJ1-2 and V is TRBV7-3; possibly TRBD1 for D (5 bases). Trimming stripped 1 base from V and 7 bases from J, with 10 bases between. Germline CDR1 and CDR2: SGHTA and FQGTGA. The CDR3 consists of 13 residues. CDR3 in amino acids: CASSLRPGLGYTF. Written as DNA, the CDR3 is TGTGCCAGCAGCTTAAGGCCAGGGCTTGGCTACACCTTC.

The rearrangement joins TRBV7-8 to TRBJ1-5; 7 nucleotides line up with TRBD1. V lost 0 bases and J lost 3; bases outside the gene matches: 11. There are 18 residues in the CDR3. CDR1 is SGHVS, CDR2 FQNEAQ, per germline. The CDR3 DNA reads TGTGCCAGCAGCTTAGCGCTAGAGGGGGCGCGGGACAATCAGCCCCAGCATTTT. It yields the protein CASSLALEGARDNQPQHF.

This chain links TRBV2 with TRBJ1-2, with a weak D call TRBD1 (5 bases). Germline-derived CDR1 and CDR2 are SNHLY and FYNNEI. The CDR3 sequence is 13 residues long. The V and J ends lost 7 bases and 8 bases respectively, with 17 bases between them. DNA of the CDR3: TGTGCCAGCACCCGGACGGTGCCAGGGGGCTACACCTTC. Its protein product is CASTRTVPGGYTF.

About this clone itself: The same CDR3 is also encoded by other DNA sequences in this sample. CDR3 bases: TGTGCCAGCAGCCAGGGGACTGGTGGCTACACCTTC. As protein: CASSQGTGGYTF. V gene TRBV3-1 (or the pseudogene TRBV3-2) combines with J gene TRBJ1-2, with a weak D call TRBD1 (5 bases). Germline CDR1 is LGHDT and CDR2 is YNNKEL (reference sequence). Trimming pared 3 bases from V and 7 bases from J, leaving 9 bases between. The CDR3 loop spans 12 amino acids.

The V and J genes are TRBV28 and TRBJ2-7; 7 bases align to TRBD2. There are 13 residues in the CDR3. J lost 7 bases, V lost 7 bases, and 10 bases had no gene match. Germline CDR1 and CDR2: MDHEN and SYDVKM. CDR3 DNA: TGTGCCAGCATGAGTGGGAGGGAAGTGGAGCAGTACTTC. Translating it yields CASMSGREVEQYF.

The chain has TRBV5-4 and TRBJ2-1, with TRBD2 matching 14 bases. Looked up from germline, CDR1 is SGHNT and CDR2 is YYREEE (reference sequence). With 5 bases clipped from V and 8 bases from J, the junction kept 9 bases outside the gene matches. This CDR3 contains 16 residues. CDR3 DNA: TGTGCCAGCAGGTCGCCGGGACTAGCGGGAGTTGATGAGCAGTTCTTC. It translates to CASRSPGLAGVDEQFF.

V gene TRBV19 combines with J gene TRBJ2-1; the match to TRBD2 covers 8 bases. V lost 3 bases and J lost 8; bases outside the gene matches: 6. This CDR3 comprises 14 residues. CDR1 and CDR2 from the germline V gene are LNHDA and SQIVND (reference sequence). The CDR3 region has the DNA TGTGCCAGTAGTATTAGCGGGACCATCTATGAGCAGTTCTTC. Residues: CASSISGTIYEQFF.

CDR3 loop: CASSSSGPRLNEKLFF. The CDR3, as DNA: TGTGCCAGCAGTTCTTCAGGTCCGCGCCTTAATGAAAAACTGTTTTTT. This rearrangement joins TRBV28 to TRBJ1-4; D ambiguous. Germline V gives CDR1 MDHEN, CDR2 SYDVKM. Trimming removed 4 bases from V and 4 bases from J, with 16 bases in between. The length of the CDR3 is 16 residues. The complete variable domain, with remaining parts taken from reference TRBV28 and TRBJ1-4, reads DVKVTQSSRYLVKRTGEKVFLECVQDMDHENMFWYRQDPGLGLRLIYFSYDVKMKEKGDIPEGYSVSREKKERFSLILESASTNQTSMYLCASSSSGPRLNEKLFFGSGTQLSVL.